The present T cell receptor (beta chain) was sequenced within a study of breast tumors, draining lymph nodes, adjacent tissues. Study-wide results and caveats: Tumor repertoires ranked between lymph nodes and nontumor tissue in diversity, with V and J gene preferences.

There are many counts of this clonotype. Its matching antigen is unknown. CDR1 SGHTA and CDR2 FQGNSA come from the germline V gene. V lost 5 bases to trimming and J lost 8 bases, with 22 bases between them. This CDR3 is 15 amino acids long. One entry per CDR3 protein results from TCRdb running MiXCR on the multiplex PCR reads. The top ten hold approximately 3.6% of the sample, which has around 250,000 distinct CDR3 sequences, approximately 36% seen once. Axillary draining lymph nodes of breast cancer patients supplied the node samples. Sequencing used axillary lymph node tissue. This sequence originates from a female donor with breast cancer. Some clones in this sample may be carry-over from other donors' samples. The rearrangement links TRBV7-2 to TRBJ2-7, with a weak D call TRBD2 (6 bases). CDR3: CASSIGAGISRQQYF. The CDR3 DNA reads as TGTGCCAGCAGCATAGGTGCGGGAATCAGCAGGCAGCAGTACTTC.